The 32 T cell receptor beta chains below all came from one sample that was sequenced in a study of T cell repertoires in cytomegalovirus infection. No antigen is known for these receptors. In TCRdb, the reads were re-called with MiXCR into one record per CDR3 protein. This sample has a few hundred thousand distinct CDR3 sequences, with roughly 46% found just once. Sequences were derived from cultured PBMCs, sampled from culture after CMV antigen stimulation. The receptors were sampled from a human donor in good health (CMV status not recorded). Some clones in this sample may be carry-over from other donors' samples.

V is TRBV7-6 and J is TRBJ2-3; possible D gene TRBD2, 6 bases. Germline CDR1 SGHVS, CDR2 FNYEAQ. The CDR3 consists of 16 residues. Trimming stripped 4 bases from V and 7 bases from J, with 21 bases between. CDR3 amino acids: CASSSTGGPSNHTQYF. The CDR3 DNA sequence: TGTGCCAGCAGCTCTACTGGAGGGCCCTCAAACCATACGCAGTATTTT.

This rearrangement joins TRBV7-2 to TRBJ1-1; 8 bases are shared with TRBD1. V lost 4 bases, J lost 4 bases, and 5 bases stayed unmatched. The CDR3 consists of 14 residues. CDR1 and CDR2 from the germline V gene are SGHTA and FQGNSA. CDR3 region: CASSSRQGTTEAFF. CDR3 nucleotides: TGTGCCAGCAGCTCGAGACAGGGGACCACTGAAGCTTTCTTT.

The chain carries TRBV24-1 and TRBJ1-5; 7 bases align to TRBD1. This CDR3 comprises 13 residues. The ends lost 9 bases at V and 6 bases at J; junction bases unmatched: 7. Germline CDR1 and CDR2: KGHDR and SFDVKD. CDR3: CATGTGVGQPQHF. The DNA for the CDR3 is TGTGCCACCGGAACAGGGGTTGGTCAGCCCCAGCATTTT.

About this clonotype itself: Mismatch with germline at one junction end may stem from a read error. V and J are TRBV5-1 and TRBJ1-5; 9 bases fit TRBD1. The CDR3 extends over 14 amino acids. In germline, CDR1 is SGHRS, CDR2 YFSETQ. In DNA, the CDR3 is TGCGCCAGCAGGTTGGGACAGGGTGATCAGCCCCAGCATTTT. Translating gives CASRLGQGDQPQHF.

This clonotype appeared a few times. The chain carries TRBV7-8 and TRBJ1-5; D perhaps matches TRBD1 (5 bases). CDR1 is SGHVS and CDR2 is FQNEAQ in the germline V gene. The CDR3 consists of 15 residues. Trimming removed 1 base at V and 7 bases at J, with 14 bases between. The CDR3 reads CASSLVWGGDQPQHF. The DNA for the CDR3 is TGTGCCAGCAGCTTAGTTTGGGGAGGGGACCAGCCCCAGCATTTT.

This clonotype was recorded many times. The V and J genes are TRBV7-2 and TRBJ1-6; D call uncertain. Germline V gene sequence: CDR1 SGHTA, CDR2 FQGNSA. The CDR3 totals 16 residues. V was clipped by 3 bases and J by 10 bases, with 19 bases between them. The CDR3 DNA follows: TGTGCCAGCAGCTTGGAGGCGGTGAAAACGGGATCACCCCTCCACTTT. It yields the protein CASSLEAVKTGSPLHF.

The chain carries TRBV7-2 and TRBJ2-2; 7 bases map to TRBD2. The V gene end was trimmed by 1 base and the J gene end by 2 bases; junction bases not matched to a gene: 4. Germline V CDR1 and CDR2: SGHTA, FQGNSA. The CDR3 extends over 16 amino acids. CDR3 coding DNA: TGTGCCAGCAGCTTAGAACTAGCGAGTAACACCGGGGAGCTGTTTTTT. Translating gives CASSLELASNTGELFF.

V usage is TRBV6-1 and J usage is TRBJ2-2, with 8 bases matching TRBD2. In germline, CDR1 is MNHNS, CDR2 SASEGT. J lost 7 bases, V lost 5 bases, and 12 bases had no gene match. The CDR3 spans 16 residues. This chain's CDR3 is CASSSLAGPLVGELFF. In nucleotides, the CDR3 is TGTGCCAGCAGTTCCTTAGCGGGACCCCTGGTCGGGGAGCTGTTTTTT.

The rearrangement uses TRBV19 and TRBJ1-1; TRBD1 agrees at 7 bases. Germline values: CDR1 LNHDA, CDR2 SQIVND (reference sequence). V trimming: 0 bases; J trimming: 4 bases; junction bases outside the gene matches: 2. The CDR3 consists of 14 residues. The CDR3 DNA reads TGTGCCAGTAGTATAGAGACAGGGTTCACTGAAGCTTTCTTT. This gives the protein CASSIETGFTEAFF.

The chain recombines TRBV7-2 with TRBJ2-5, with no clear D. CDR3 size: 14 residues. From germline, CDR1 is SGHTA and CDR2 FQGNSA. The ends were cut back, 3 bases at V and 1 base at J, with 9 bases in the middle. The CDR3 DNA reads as TGTGCCAGCAGCTTGAATAGGGTCCAAGAGACCCAGTACTTC. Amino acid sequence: CASSLNRVQETQYF.

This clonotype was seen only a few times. CDR3 loop: CASSLSVGGVYEQYF. In DNA form, the CDR3 reads TGTGCCAGCAGCTTAAGCGTAGGGGGCGTTTACGAGCAGTACTTC. The chain has TRBV7-2 and TRBJ2-7; 7 bases align to TRBD1. Per the germline V gene, CDR1 is SGHTA and CDR2 is FQGNSA. CDR3 length equals 15 residues. V lost 2 bases to trimming and J lost 4 bases; unmatched junction nucleotides: 8. The full variable domain, completed using reference TRBV7-2 and TRBJ2-7, is GAGVSQSPSNKVTEKGKDVELRCDPISGHTALYWYRQSLGQGLEFLIYFQGNSAPDKSGLPSDRFSAERTGGSVSTLTIQRTQQEDSAVYLCASSLSVGGVYEQYFGPGTRLTVT.

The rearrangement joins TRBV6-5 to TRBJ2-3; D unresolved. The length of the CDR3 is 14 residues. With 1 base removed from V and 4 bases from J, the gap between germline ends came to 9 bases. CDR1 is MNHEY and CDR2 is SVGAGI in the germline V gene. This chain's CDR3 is CASSYFAIPDTQYF. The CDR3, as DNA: TGTGCCAGCAGTTACTTTGCCATCCCAGATACGCAGTATTTT.

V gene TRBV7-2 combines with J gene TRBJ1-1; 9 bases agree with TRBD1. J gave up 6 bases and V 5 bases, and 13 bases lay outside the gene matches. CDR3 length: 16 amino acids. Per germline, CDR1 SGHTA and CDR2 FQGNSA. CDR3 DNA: TGTGCCAGCAGCATGGAGGGACAGGGAGGTCGGGCTGAAGCTTTCTTT. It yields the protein CASSMEGQGGRAEAFF. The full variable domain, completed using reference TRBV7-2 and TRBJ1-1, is GAGVSQSPSNKVTEKGKDVELRCDPISGHTALYWYRQSLGQGLEFLIYFQGNSAPDKSGLPSDRFSAERTGGSVSTLTIQRTQQEDSAVYLCASSMEGQGGRAEAFFGQGTRLTVV.

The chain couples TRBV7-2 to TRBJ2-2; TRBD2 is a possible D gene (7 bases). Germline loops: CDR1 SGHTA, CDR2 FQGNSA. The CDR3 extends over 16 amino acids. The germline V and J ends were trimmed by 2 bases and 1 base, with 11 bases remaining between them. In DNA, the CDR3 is TGTGCCAGCAGCTTATACGGGGGGCGGAACACCGGGGAGCTGTTTTTT. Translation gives CASSLYGGRNTGELFF.

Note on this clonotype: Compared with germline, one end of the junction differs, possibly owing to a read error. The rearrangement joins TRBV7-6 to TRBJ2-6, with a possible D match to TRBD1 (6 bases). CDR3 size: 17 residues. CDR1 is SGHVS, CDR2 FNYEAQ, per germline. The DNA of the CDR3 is TGTGCCAGCAGCTCGCGCTCGACAGGCACTGGGACCAACGTCCTGACTTTC. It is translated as CASSSRSTGTGTNVLTF. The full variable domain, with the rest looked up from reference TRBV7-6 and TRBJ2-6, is GAGVSQSPRYKVTKRGQDVALRCDPISGHVSLYWYRQALGQGPEFLTYFNYEAQQDKSGLPNDRFSAERPEGSISTLTIQRTEQRDSAMYRCASSSRSTGTGTNVLTFGAGSRLTVL.

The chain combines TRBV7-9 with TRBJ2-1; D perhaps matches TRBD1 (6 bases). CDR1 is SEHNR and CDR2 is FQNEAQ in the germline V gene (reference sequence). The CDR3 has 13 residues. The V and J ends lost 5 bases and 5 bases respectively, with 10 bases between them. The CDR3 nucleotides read TGTGCCAGCAGCCGGGACACCGACAATGAGCAGTTCTTC. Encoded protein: CASSRDTDNEQFF.

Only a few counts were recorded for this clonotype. CDR3 in amino acids: CASSPQGLGEQFF. The CDR3 DNA is TGTGCCAGCAGCCCACAGGGACTCGGTGAGCAGTTCTTC. The chain links TRBV7-2 to TRBJ2-1; D is tentatively TRBD1 or TRBD2 (6 bases each). CDR1 is SGHTA and CDR2 is FQGNSA in the germline V gene. Deletions cut 5 bases from V and 9 bases from J, with 14 bases between. The CDR3 runs to 13 residues.

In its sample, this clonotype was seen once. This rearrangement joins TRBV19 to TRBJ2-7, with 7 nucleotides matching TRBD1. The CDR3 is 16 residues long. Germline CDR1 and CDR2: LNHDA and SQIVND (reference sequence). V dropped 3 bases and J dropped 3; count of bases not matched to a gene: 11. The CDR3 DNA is TGTGCCAGTAGTATGTCCCATATAGACAGGGTCTACGAGCAGTACTTC. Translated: CASSMSHIDRVYEQYF.

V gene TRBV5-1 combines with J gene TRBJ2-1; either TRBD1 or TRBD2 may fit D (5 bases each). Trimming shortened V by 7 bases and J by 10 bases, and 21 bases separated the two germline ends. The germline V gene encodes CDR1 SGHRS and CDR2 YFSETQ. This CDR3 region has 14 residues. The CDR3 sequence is CASFLTGTSREQFF. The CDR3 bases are TGCGCCAGCTTCCTGACGGGGACCTCCCGGGAGCAGTTCTTC.

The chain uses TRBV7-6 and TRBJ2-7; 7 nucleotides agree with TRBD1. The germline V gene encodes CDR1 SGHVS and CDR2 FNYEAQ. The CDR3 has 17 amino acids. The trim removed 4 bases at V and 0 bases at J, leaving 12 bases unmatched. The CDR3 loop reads CASSSKDRPFSSYEQYF. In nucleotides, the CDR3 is TGTGCCAGCAGCTCGAAGGACAGGCCTTTTAGCTCCTACGAGCAGTACTTC. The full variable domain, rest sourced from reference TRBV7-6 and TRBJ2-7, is GAGVSQSPRYKVTKRGQDVALRCDPISGHVSLYWYRQALGQGPEFLTYFNYEAQQDKSGLPNDRFSAERPEGSISTLTIQRTEQRDSAMYRCASSSKDRPFSSYEQYFGPGTRLTVT.

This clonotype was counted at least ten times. CDR3 in DNA: TGTGCCAGCAGCTCGGGACAGGAGGAAAAACTGTTTTTT. Amino acid sequence: CASSSGQEEKLFF. The chain carries TRBV7-2 and TRBJ1-4, with 8 bases matching TRBD1. V lost 4 bases, J lost 8 bases, and 3 bases stayed unmatched. The CDR3 covers 13 residues. Germline loops: CDR1 SGHTA, CDR2 FQGNSA.

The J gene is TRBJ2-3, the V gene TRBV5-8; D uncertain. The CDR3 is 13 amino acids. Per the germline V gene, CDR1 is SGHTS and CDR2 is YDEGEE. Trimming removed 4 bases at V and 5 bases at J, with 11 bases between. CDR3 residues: CASSPRVVDTQYF. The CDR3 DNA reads TGTGCCAGCAGCCCAAGGGTGGTAGATACGCAGTATTTT.

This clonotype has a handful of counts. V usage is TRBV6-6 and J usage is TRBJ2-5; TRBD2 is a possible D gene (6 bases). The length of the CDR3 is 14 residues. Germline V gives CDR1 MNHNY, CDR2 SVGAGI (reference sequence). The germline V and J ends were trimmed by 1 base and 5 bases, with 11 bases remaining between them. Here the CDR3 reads CASSYYTAGETQYF. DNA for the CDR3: TGTGCCAGCAGTTACTACACGGCGGGGGAGACCCAGTACTTC.

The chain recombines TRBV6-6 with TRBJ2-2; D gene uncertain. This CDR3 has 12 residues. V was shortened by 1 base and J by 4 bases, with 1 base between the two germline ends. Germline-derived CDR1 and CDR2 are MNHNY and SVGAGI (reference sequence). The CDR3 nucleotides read TGTGCCAGCAGTTACTTCACCGGGGAGCTGTTTTTT. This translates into CASSYFTGELFF.

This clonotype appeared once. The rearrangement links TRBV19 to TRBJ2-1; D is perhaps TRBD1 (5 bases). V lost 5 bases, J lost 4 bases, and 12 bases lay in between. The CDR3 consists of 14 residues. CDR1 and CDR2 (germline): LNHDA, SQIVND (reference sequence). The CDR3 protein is CASSFRQRYNEQFF. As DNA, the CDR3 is TGTGCCAGTAGTTTCAGACAGCGATACAATGAGCAGTTCTTC. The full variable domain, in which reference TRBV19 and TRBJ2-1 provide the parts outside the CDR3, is DGGITQSPKYLFRKEGQNVTLSCEQNLNHDAMYWYRQDPGQGLRLIYYSQIVNDFQKGDIAEGYSVSREKKESFPLTVTSAQKNPTAFYLCASSFRQRYNEQFFGPGTRLTVL.

CDR3 loop: CASSPGYGTGELFF. The DNA for the CDR3 is TGTGCCAGCAGTCCAGGGTACGGCACCGGGGAGCTGTTTTTT. The rearrangement uses TRBV12-3 or TRBV12-4 and TRBJ2-2, with a weak D call TRBD1 (5 bases). V dropped 5 bases and J dropped 4 bases, with 11 bases sitting between them. The CDR3 has 14 amino acids.

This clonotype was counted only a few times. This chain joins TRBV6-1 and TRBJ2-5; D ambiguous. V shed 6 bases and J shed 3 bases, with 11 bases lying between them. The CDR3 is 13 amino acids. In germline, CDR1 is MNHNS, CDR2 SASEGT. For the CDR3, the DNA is TGTGCCAGCAGCCGTGGATGGAAAGAGACCCAGTACTTC. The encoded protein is CASSRGWKETQYF.

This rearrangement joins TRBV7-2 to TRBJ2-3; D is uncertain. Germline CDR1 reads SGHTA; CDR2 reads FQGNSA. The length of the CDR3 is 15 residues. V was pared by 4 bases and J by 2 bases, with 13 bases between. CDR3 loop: CASSSHVSDTDTQYF. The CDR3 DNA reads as TGTGCCAGCAGCTCCCACGTCTCAGACACAGATACGCAGTATTTT.

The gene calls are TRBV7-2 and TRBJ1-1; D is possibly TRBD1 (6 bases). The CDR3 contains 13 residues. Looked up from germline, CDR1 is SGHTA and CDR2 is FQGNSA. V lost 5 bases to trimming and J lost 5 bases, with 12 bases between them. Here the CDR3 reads CASSQGPGTEAFF. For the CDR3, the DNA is TGTGCCAGCAGCCAGGGGCCCGGGACTGAAGCTTTCTTT.

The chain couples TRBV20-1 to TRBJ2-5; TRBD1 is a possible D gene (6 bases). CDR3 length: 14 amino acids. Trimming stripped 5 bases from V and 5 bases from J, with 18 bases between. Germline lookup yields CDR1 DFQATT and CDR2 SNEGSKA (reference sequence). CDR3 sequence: CSAPIRDKWETQYF. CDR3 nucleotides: TGCAGTGCTCCTATTCGGGACAAGTGGGAGACCCAGTACTTC.

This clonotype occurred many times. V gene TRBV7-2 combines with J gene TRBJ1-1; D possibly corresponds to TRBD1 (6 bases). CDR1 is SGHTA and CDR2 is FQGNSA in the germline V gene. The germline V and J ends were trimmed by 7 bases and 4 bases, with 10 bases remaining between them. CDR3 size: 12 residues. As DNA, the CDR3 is TGTGCCAGCAAAGGGGGGGTCACTGAAGCTTTCTTT. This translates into CASKGGVTEAFF. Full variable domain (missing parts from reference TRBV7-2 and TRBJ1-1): GAGVSQSPSNKVTEKGKDVELRCDPISGHTALYWYRQSLGQGLEFLIYFQGNSAPDKSGLPSDRFSAERTGGSVSTLTIQRTQQEDSAVYLCASKGGVTEAFFGQGTRLTVV.

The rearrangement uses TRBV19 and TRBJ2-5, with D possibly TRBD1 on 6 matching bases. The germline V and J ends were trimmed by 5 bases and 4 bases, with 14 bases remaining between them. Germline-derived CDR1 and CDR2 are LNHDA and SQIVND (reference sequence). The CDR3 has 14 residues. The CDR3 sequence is CASSWTARRETQYF. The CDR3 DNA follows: TGTGCCAGTAGTTGGACAGCCCGCAGAGAGACCCAGTACTTC.